This TCR beta chain was found in a study of blood T cell repertoires in COVID-19. Study information: The United States, Italy and Spain supplied acute and convalescent COVID-19 samples. PBMCs, B-cell-depleted T cells, or T cells were the source of the cDNA or gDNA that made up the material.

Original methodology: Estimates of nucleated cell counts were drawn from the amplification of reference gene primers. Clones were read by immunoSEQ multiplex PCR, and TCRdb kept only the in-frame ones, dropping some. That table supplies the V and J calls and clone size; D and trimming were determined from the DNA. The sample records nearly 200,000 clones, under 90% being singletons. Trimming removed 6 bases at V and 4 bases at J, with 20 bases between. The CDR3 length is 16 residues. Per germline, CDR1 LNHDA and CDR2 SQIVND (reference sequence). The V and J genes are TRBV19 and TRBJ2-3; D possibly corresponds to TRBD1 (6 bases). This receptor was taken from a human donor in a cohort sampled during active COVID-19. The sample consisted of peripheral blood. CDR3 nucleotide sequence: TGTGCCAGTAGCATGACCGGGACAATCTTCCCAGATACGCAGTATTTT. It yields the protein CASSMTGTIFPDTQYF.